Each of the 11 T cell receptor beta chains below was sequenced from the same sample in a study of PD-1 blockade in classical Hodgkin lymphoma. Relapses following autologous stem cell transplantation were seen in all patients, with brentuximab vedotin exposure varying. Profiled with immunoSEQ multiplex PCR; TCRdb holds only in-frame clones, not every one. The top ten clones hold approximately 3% of a sample with about 42,000 clones, about 72% of them seen once. Source: peripheral blood mononuclear cells (PBMCs), taken at baseline. The receptors here all came from a human donor with classical Hodgkin lymphoma.

This clone has just one count. The genes are TRBV6-5 and TRBJ2-3; D gene unclear. The CDR3 extends over 14 amino acids. Deletions cut 8 bases from V and 2 bases from J, with 14 bases between. In germline, CDR1 is MNHEY, CDR2 SVGAGI. DNA for the CDR3: TGTGCCAGCGGCTTAGAGACCGACACAGATACGCAGTATTTT. Translating it yields CASGLETDTDTQYF.

The rearrangement links TRBV15 to TRBJ1-2; 10 bases are shared with TRBD1. V gave up 5 bases and J gave up 6 bases; unmatched junction bases: 9. CDR3 length equals 15 residues. The germline gives CDR1 LNHNV, CDR2 YYDKDF (reference sequence). The DNA for the CDR3 is TGTGCCACCAGCCCCGACAGGGGGCGTTCGCATGGCTACACCTTC. Protein: CATSPDRGRSHGYTF.

The J gene is TRBJ1-4, the V gene TRBV6-5, with D unclear. V lost 4 bases and J lost 7, with 10 bases in between. CDR3 length: 13 amino acids. Germline loops: CDR1 MNHEY, CDR2 SVGAGI. The CDR3 reads CASSSPATEKLFF. CDR3 bases: TGTGCCAGCAGTTCGCCCGCAACTGAAAAACTGTTTTTT.

This clone was seen once. The chain carries TRBV19 and TRBJ2-3; 7 bases are shared with TRBD1. The V segment lost 5 bases and the J segment 5 bases; nucleotides outside the gene matches: 10. CDR1 is LNHDA and CDR2 is SQIVND in the germline V gene (reference sequence). The CDR3 is 15 amino acids. The CDR3 sequence is CASSVSTGVVDTQYF. CDR3 bases: TGTGCCAGTAGTGTCTCCACAGGGGTGGTAGATACGCAGTATTTT.

The chain combines TRBV29-1 with TRBJ1-2, with a tentative D call TRBD1 (5 bases). CDR3 length: 16 amino acids. CDR1 is SQVTM, CDR2 ANQGSEA, per germline. V gave up 0 bases and J gave up 4 bases, with 18 bases separating them. The CDR3 reads CSVEEIRGANVYGYTF. The CDR3 DNA reads TGCAGCGTTGAAGAGATTCGAGGGGCCAACGTCTATGGCTACACCTTC.

The chain recombines TRBV11-3 with TRBJ2-5; D gene uncertain. The germline gives CDR1 SGHNT, CDR2 YENEEA. The CDR3 is 14 residues long. V shed 6 bases and J shed 6 bases, with 17 bases lying between them. The CDR3 is CASSHDRPVKTQYF. The DNA of the CDR3 is TGTGCCAGCAGTCACGACCGACCTGTTAAGACCCAGTACTTC.

The CDR3 nucleotides are TGTGCCAGCAGCTTGGGTGCTAGCGGGAGTACAGATACGCAGTATTTT. This gives the protein CASSLGASGSTDTQYF. The V call is TRBV5-6, the J call TRBJ2-3, with 10 bases that match TRBD2. Germline V lookup: CDR1 SGHDT, CDR2 YYEEEE. V trimming: 0 bases; J trimming: 3 bases; junction bases outside the gene matches: 4. CDR3 length: 16 amino acids.

This clone was counted a few times. This rearrangement joins TRBV19 to TRBJ1-1; no clear D gene. This CDR3 is built from 12 residues. The germline gives CDR1 LNHDA, CDR2 SQIVND (reference sequence). V shed 6 bases and J shed 1 base, with 6 bases lying between them. The DNA of the CDR3 is TGTGCCAGTAGCGGGTCGAACACTGAAGCTTTCTTT. This sequence encodes CASSGSNTEAFF.

The V gene is TRBV19, the J gene TRBJ2-7; D is perhaps TRBD2 (5 bases). This CDR3 spans 13 amino acids. Per germline, CDR1 LNHDA and CDR2 SQIVND (reference sequence). V shed 6 bases and J shed 2 bases, with 11 bases lying between them. CDR3 protein: CASSPGGAYEQYF. The CDR3 DNA reads TGTGCCAGTAGCCCCGGAGGCGCCTACGAGCAGTACTTC.

The rearrangement joins TRBV4-3 to TRBJ2-7, with 7 bases aligning to TRBD2. The CDR3 contains 14 residues. Trimming removed 1 base from V and 0 bases from J; junction bases left unmatched: 0. The germline CDR1 and CDR2 sequences are LGHNA and YSLEER. The CDR3 DNA is TGCGCCAGCAGCCAAGGGGACTACTCCTACGAGCAGTACTTC. Its translation: CASSQGDYSYEQYF.

The V gene is TRBV29-1, the J gene TRBJ1-1; 7 bases line up with TRBD1. The CDR3 extends over 14 amino acids. J was trimmed by 4 bases and V by 4 bases; bases with no gene match: 9. Germline V lookup: CDR1 SQVTM, CDR2 ANQGSEA. CDR3 DNA sequence: TGCAGCGTTGTCGGGGGACAGAGGCTCACTGAAGCTTTCTTT. It specifies CSVVGGQRLTEAFF.